This TCR beta chain was identified in a study of cytomegalovirus exposure and HLA in healthy donors (dated by TCRdb to about 2017). About the full investigation: An earlier analysis of roughly 500 of the donors reported approximately 260 Gb of sequence data and 90 million to 120 million unique TCR beta sequences obtained from roughly 170 million T cells. An early release that covered some 640 HLA-typed donors contained approximately 320 gigabases of sequencing data and 65 million to 100 million unique TCR sequences. The genetic ancestry cluster associated with self-reported Caucasian donors included over 65% of the 398 genotyped donors. The aim of the study was to test whether cataloging public T cell receptors could identify signatures of past pathogen exposure. The study profiled the T cell repertoires of 500 to 800 subjects by immunosequencing and related them to cytomegalovirus serostatus. Besides the first cohort of some 670 subjects, a separate validation cohort made up of 120 different subjects was used. To predict cytomegalovirus infection status, the study brought together high-throughput TCR immunosequencing, statistical association of individual TCRs with disease status, and machine learning. In a later analysis, previously published TCR beta repertoires from fewer than 750 donors were re-analyzed and high-resolution HLA genotyping was added so that TCR occurrence patterns could be studied. The later analysis used no new phenotypic data to find candidate immune exposures, relying instead on TCR beta sequences and their occurrence across donors. An earlier analysis of fewer than 750 of the donors used high-throughput TCR beta sequencing to judge whether each TCR beta V gene segment behaved as functional or pseudogenic. Donor age, sex, ethnicity and CMV serostatus were collected together with the repertoire data. A later genetic analysis used genome-wide SNP genotypes for about three fifths of the roughly 700 donors, treating that subset as a discovery cohort. Every discovery cohort repertoire had been produced on one sequencing platform. HLA typing covered class I and class II loci at four-digit resolution. The number of typed donors differed by locus: 629-630 for A, B, C, DRB1 and DQB1; 500 to 550 for DQA1; some 590 for DPA1; and about 450 for DPB1. A handful of DR-DQ haplotypes were handled as single units for association and clustering because linkage in the cohort was strong. Among some 400 genotyped donors of the cohort, an average of about 220,000 unique TCR beta nucleotide sequences was sequenced per donor, of which about 19% were non-productive. What the study reported, not specific to this receptor: HLA typing was unavailable for some donors at each locus, so association tests used only the typed subset. In a later analysis, HLA-associated TCR beta chains showed more clonal expansion and lower generation probabilities than non-associated chains that were equally common. The presence/absence analyses assumed that sequencing depth was roughly uniform across donors, and that assumption may not be true. A total of some 180 TCR beta chains were listed by the study as associated with cytomegalovirus. In vitro tests confirmed that three of the cytomegalovirus-associated TCR beta chains recognize cytomegalovirus antigens. According to a later analysis, parvovirus B19, influenza, CMV and Epstein-Barr virus appeared linked to several top co-occurrence clusters. The 87-base-pair reads could not distinguish some IMGT-functional V segments, including TRBV6-2 and TRBV6-3, so those segments were excluded. A group of highly shared sequence variants was considered likely to be a technical artifact of the sequencing pipeline. The classifier was reported to diagnose cytomegalovirus status with high specificity and sensitivity in both the original and validation cohorts. In a later analysis, most CMV-associated TCR beta chains were found to appear HLA-restricted, with HLA associations seemingly driven largely by CMV exposure. Most TCR sequences were seen in very few donors, while some public TCRs were found in many individuals. The cohort was sequenced for TCR beta chains only, and without alpha or paired-chain data the features that could be detected were limited. Assigning TCR associations to individual alleles was difficult when HLA alleles, especially DR and DQ, strongly co-occurred. Correlated functional status among segregating V segments might reflect linkage disequilibrium, but an unknown experimental factor could not be ruled out. A later genetic analysis associated a missense DCLRE1C variant with V-gene and J-gene trimming of TCR beta chains, and an independent cohort replicated the association. The earlier analysis of about 600 of the donors excluded about 16 rarely observed V segments, including chromosome 9 orphons, because counts were too low. The authors suggested that the approach could potentially be generalized to other disease states and immunological phenotypes. In a later analysis, around 17,000 TCR beta sequences were associated with specific HLA alleles at a false discovery rate of 0.05. CMV serostatus was the only immune exposure information available for the cohort. In a later genetic analysis, fewer N-insertions in productive TCRs were reported among donors in an Asian-associated ancestry cluster than the roughly 700-donor mean. In an earlier analysis of some 500 of the donors, most TCR beta V segments were observed in productive rearrangements about 90% or about 30% of the time, broadly matching IMGT annotations. A further reported finding was that TCR beta sequences accurately predicted the HLA-A and HLA-B alleles for most subjects in the first cohort. In a later analysis, the rate of TCR association differed among HLA loci, with DRB1 alleles having the most associated TCRs and HLA-C alleles having the fewest.

The library was generated by the immunoSEQ multiplex PCR assay. For the multiplex PCR, a mixture combining 60 forward primers for TCR Vbeta segments and 13 reverse primers for TCR Jbeta segments was used. A multiplex PCR assay on genomic DNA amplified the CDR3 region of rearranged TCR beta genes. The amplified TCR beta libraries were sequenced on the Illumina HiSeq System as 87-base-pair reads. For the original study's pipeline: A later analysis counted about 82 million unique TCR beta chains across the 700 or so repertoires, and roughly 9.9 million of these chains were shared by at least two donors. Raw reads were error-corrected and collapsed into unique sequences by a nearest-neighbor algorithm in which closely related sequences were merged to remove PCR and sequencing errors. Alignment of CDR3 sequences to IMGT reference sequences was used to assign V, D and J gene segments. For a sequence to be retained, at least a six-nucleotide match to both a V gene segment and a J gene segment was required. A rearrangement counted as productive if the CDR3 had no stop codons and remained in frame with V and J, and every other rearrangement counted as non-productive. CDR3 was defined by IMGT convention, running from the second conserved V-encoded cysteine to the conserved J-encoded phenylalanine. The earlier analysis of a few hundred of the donors excluded sequences that lacked an unambiguous match to a single V gene segment. An earlier analysis of 587 of the donors classified V segments as functional when productive rearrangements were above 56.7% and as segregating when the standard deviation between donors was above 5%. A statistical classification framework was developed to diagnose cytomegalovirus status using the catalog of TCR beta chain sequences. In a later analysis, V and J genes were assigned by comparing TCR nucleotide sequences against IMGT/GENE-DB human TR gene sequences. The TCRdist pipeline was used in a later analysis to assign CDR3 sequences and most-parsimonious VDJ recombination scenarios. In a later analysis, each TCR beta chain was defined by its CDR3 amino acid sequence together with its V-gene family, and reads lacking a unique V-gene family were excluded. As a way to deal with suspected cross-contamination and a sequencing artifact, a later analysis dropped over 550 nucleotide sequences that were highly shared and had low generation probability. For each public chain, a later analysis derived a clonal expansion index from normalized ranks of inferred template counts within each repertoire. In a later analysis, generation probabilities were computed with a VDJ recombination model fitted to out-of-frame rearrangements, and the resulting probabilities were checked against IGoR. In a later analysis, TCR-TCR, TCR-HLA and TCR-CMV co-occurrence was scored with hypergeometric tests, and a repertoire-size bias correction was applied to TCR pairs. To estimate false discovery rates, a later analysis permuted the HLA or CMV assignments 20 times. In a later analysis, co-occurring TCRs were grouped using DBSCAN, with TCRdist sequence similarity added in when clustering inside HLA-allele-positive subsets. Repertoires with fewer than 30,000 or more than 120,000 public chains were left out of co-occurrence clustering, as were several repertoires with anomalous nucleotide sharing. TCRdb re-hosts the immuneACCESS table, in-frame sequences only. Its copies lack some clones; in the studies checked, an unresolved V gene accounts for under half of them, and the cause for the rest is not known. V and J calls and clone size follow that table, whereas D and trimming were derived from the DNA. The sample table contains over 110,000 clones; only one count was recorded for roughly two thirds of them. The ten largest clonotypes hold 1% to 1.5% of the sample.

A word on this clone: Its antigen specificity is not known. No base-level quality is on record; no much larger clone is a single base apart.

CDR1 and CDR2, per the germline V gene, are SGHVS and FQNEAQ. Trimming leaves V shorter by 1 base and J shorter by 4 bases, with the junction holding 9 bases beyond the gene matches. The CDR3 sequence holds 19 residues, the cysteine and phenylalanine included. The sequence is cut down to CDR3 DNA, 57 bases in frame from base 1. The cohort was made up of 650 to 700 healthy bone marrow donors. Cohort members were all nominally healthy when sampled, although unrecorded immune exposures were likely present. The donor tested CMV seronegative and was one of the 352 seronegative cohort members. A peripheral blood sample was provided by each donor, and peripheral blood mononuclear cells were used for TCR beta sequencing. Genomic DNA was extracted from the blood cell samples with the Qiagen DNeasy Blood Extraction Kit.

Sequenced: PBMCs. This receptor was taken from a woman aged 35 to 49 in good health and CMV-seronegative. The chain uses TRBV7-8 and TRBJ2-5; 16 of the junction bases match TRBD2. The CDR3: CASSLVGLAGGYWRETQYF. The bases read TGTGCCAGCAGCTTAGTGGGACTAGCGGGGGGGTACTGGCGAGAGACCCAGTACTTC.